The 9 T cell receptor beta chains below all came from one sample that was sequenced in a study of technical replicates of blood from several donors. Method: immunoSEQ multiplex PCR; TCRdb's copy keeps in-frame clones and lacks some. The table lists around 80,000 clones, about 95% of them singletons. The sequencing input was T cells isolated from PBMCs. Source of these receptors: a human donor in good health.

The chain couples TRBV19 to TRBJ2-1, with TRBD1 matching over 9 bases. Per the germline V gene, CDR1 is LNHDA and CDR2 is SQIVND (reference sequence). The V and J ends lost 7 bases and 1 base, in that order; junction bases with no gene match: 8. The CDR3 totals 16 residues. CDR3 in amino acids: CASKVRGQGSYNEQFF. The CDR3 bases are TGTGCCAGTAAGGTCAGGGGACAGGGATCCTACAATGAGCAGTTCTTC.

The chain couples TRBV4-1 to TRBJ1-2; TRBD1 might be the D (5 bases). CDR1 and CDR2 from the germline V gene are MGHRA and YSYEKL. The CDR3 loop spans 16 amino acids. Trimming left V 1 base short and J 7 bases short, with 19 bases between. The CDR3 DNA sequence: TGCGCCAGCAGCCAAGGTTTGTTGCAGGGTGAAGGTGGCTACACCTTC. Amino acid sequence: CASSQGLLQGEGGYTF.

V gene TRBV30 combines with J gene TRBJ2-7; 7 bases map to TRBD1. V lost 7 bases to trimming and J lost 2 bases; unmatched junction nucleotides: 11. Germline V gene lookup returns CDR1 GTSNPN and CDR2 SVGIG (reference sequence). The CDR3 contains 14 residues. The CDR3 nucleotides are TGTGCCTCCCCAGAGGGGGCGCGTCCCTACGAGCAGTACTTC. It yields the protein CASPEGARPYEQYF.

The chain has TRBV11-1 and TRBJ2-7; D is undetermined. The CDR3 runs to 13 residues. Germline CDR1 reads SGHAT; CDR2 reads FQDESV (reference sequence). Trimming stripped 2 bases from V and 0 bases from J, with 5 bases between. CDR3 in DNA: TGTGCCAGCAGCTTACCTAGCTCCTACGAGCAGTACTTC. Its translation is CASSLPSSYEQYF.

The V gene is TRBV4-1, the J gene TRBJ1-1; D is unclear. Per the germline V gene, CDR1 is MGHRA and CDR2 is YSYEKL. The CDR3 has 13 amino acids. V shed 4 bases and J shed 5 bases, with 11 bases lying between them. In DNA, the CDR3 is TGCGCCAGCAGCCGTCGAATCGGGACTGAAGCTTTCTTT. As protein: CASSRRIGTEAFF.

The chain has TRBV4-2 and TRBJ1-3; D is ambiguous. CDR1 and CDR2 from the germline V gene are LGHNA and YNFKEQ. The CDR3 consists of 15 residues. The ends were cut back, 4 bases at V and 0 bases at J, with 10 bases in the middle. CDR3 residues: CASSRQTDSGNTIYF. CDR3 nucleotides: TGTGCCAGCAGCCGACAAACGGACTCTGGAAACACCATATATTTT.

The V gene is TRBV4-1, the J gene TRBJ1-4; maybe TRBD1 (5 bases). This CDR3 region has 15 residues. CDR1 is MGHRA and CDR2 is YSYEKL in the germline V gene. Trimming removed 0 bases from V and 7 bases from J, with 12 bases in between. CDR3 nucleotide sequence: TGCGCCAGCAGCCAAGATACCAGGGTAGGTGAAAAACTGTTTTTT. Translation: CASSQDTRVGEKLFF.

The genes are TRBV29-1 and TRBJ2-3; TRBD2 is a possible D gene (5 bases). Deletions cut 6 bases from V and 4 bases from J, with 14 bases between. Looked up from germline, CDR1 is SQVTM and CDR2 is ANQGSEA. This CDR3 is 13 amino acids long. The CDR3 coding sequence is TGCAGCGTACCCACACTAGAAGCAGATACGCAGTATTTT. Amino acid sequence: CSVPTLEADTQYF.

V and J are TRBV7-9 and TRBJ2-3, with 9 bases that match TRBD1. CDR3 size: 17 residues. J was trimmed by 3 bases and V by 0 bases; bases with no gene match: 7. Per the germline V gene, CDR1 is SEHNR and CDR2 is FQNEAQ (reference sequence). Here the CDR3 DNA reads TGTGCCAGCAGCTTAGCACTACCGGGACAGGGAACAGATACGCAGTATTTT. Its translation: CASSLALPGQGTDTQYF.